The 17 T cell receptor beta chains presented below share a single source sample, sequenced in a study of T cells after yellow fever vaccination. TCRdb processed the 5' RACE reads anew with MiXCR; each CDR3 protein has one entry. The table has 500,000 to 650,000 distinct CDR3 sequences, roughly 13% seen once. The sample in question was PBMCs, obtained on the day of the yellow fever booster vaccination. Receptors originate from a man aged 30 to 39 who received the YFV17D yellow fever vaccine.

This clonotype was picked up a small number of times. V is TRBV3-1 and J is TRBJ2-1; 9 bases map to TRBD2. The CDR3 sequence is 18 residues long. The ends lost 4 bases at V and 5 bases at J; junction bases unmatched: 15. Germline CDR1 and CDR2: LGHDT and YNNKEL (reference sequence). CDR3 sequence reads: CASSRGLSGRLPNNEQFF. The CDR3 DNA follows: TGTGCCAGCAGCCGGGGGTTAAGCGGGAGGCTCCCGAACAATGAGCAGTTCTTC.

This clonotype came up many times. Mismatch with germline at one junction end may stem from a read error. The chain carries TRBV11-2 and TRBJ2-7; a possible D gene is TRBD1 (5 bases). The CDR3 extends over 13 amino acids. The germline gives CDR1 SGHAT, CDR2 FQNNGV. The CDR3 DNA is TGTGCCAGCAGCTCATTTGGCGCTCAGGGAAACATATTC. It yields the protein CASSSFGAQGNIF.

The sample holds a few counts of this clonotype. This chain connects TRBV5-5 to TRBJ2-3, with 13 bases aligning to TRBD2. CDR1 is SGHKS and CDR2 is YYEKEE in the germline V gene (reference sequence). This CDR3 is built from 16 residues. V was clipped by 4 bases and J by 6 bases; unmatched bases: 8. The CDR3 region is CASSGSLAGGPDTQYF. The CDR3 nucleotides are TGTGCCAGCAGCGGATCACTAGCGGGAGGGCCTGATACGCAGTATTTT.

This clonotype was seen a few times. V is TRBV20-1 and J is TRBJ1-4; D call uncertain. V lost 4 bases, J lost 4 bases, and 10 bases lay in between. CDR1 is DFQATT and CDR2 is SNEGSKA in the germline V gene (reference sequence). The CDR3 covers 13 residues. The CDR3 spells CSANEERNEKLFF. In DNA form, the CDR3 reads TGCAGTGCTAATGAGGAACGTAATGAAAAACTGTTTTTT.

This chain connects TRBV12-3 or TRBV12-4 to TRBJ2-2; no definite D call. Trimming took off 3 bases at V and 6 bases at J, with 17 bases between the two ends. CDR3 length equals 16 residues. The CDR3 sequence is CASSFAVFSNPGELFF. The CDR3 coding sequence is TGTGCCAGCAGTTTTGCGGTCTTTTCAAACCCCGGGGAGCTGTTTTTT.

This clonotype was seen only a few times. The chain joins TRBV5-1 to TRBJ1-4; 10 bases map to TRBD1. Per the germline V gene, CDR1 is SGHRS and CDR2 is YFSETQ. The CDR3 has 15 residues. The ends lost 4 bases at V and 5 bases at J; junction bases unmatched: 5. CDR3 in amino acids: CASSPRTGGNEKLFF. The CDR3 DNA is TGCGCCAGCAGCCCCCGGACAGGGGGAAATGAAAAACTGTTTTTT.

This clonotype was counted a few times. This chain connects TRBV5-1 to TRBJ2-5; D unresolved. From germline, CDR1 is SGHRS and CDR2 YFSETQ. The CDR3 spans 16 residues. V was cut by 4 bases and J by 2 bases, with 18 bases left in between. The CDR3 DNA sequence: TGCGCCAGCAGCATCGGACGGGCGAGGTTTCAAGAGACCCAGTACTTC. Protein: CASSIGRARFQETQYF.

The V gene is TRBV7-6, the J gene TRBJ1-1; unclear D gene. V lost 3 bases to trimming and J lost 6 bases, with 17 bases between them. Germline assignment: CDR1 SGHVS and CDR2 FNYEAQ. There are 15 residues in the CDR3. CDR3 DNA sequence: TGTGCCAGCAGCTTTTTCCTCAACTCGCAGGCTGAAGCTTTCTTT. Its translation is CASSFFLNSQAEAFF.

In this sample, this clonotype turned up a few times. The genes are TRBV7-8 and TRBJ2-5; TRBD1 matches 9 bases. From germline, CDR1 is SGHVS and CDR2 FQNEAQ. This CDR3 has 15 residues. V shed 3 bases, J shed 9 bases, and the junction held 11 bases outside the gene matches. The CDR3 DNA is TGTGCCAGCAGCTTCAGTCCCGGGACAGGGAAGGCCCAGTACTTC. Its translation: CASSFSPGTGKAQYF.

This clonotype was seen only a few times. The chain employs TRBV6-2 or TRBV6-3 and TRBJ2-3; maybe TRBD2 (5 bases). CDR3 length: 13 residues. From germline, CDR1 is MNHEY and CDR2 SVGEGT. V lost 7 bases to trimming and J lost 2 bases, with 10 bases between them. CDR3 sequence: CASKEANTDTQYF. DNA for the CDR3: TGTGCCAGCAAGGAGGCAAACACAGATACGCAGTATTTT.

This clonotype showed up just a few times. This chain connects TRBV5-6 to TRBJ2-1, with TRBD2 matching over 12 bases. Trimming removed 0 bases from V and 0 bases from J; junction bases left unmatched: 4. The CDR3 totals 18 residues. Germline CDR1 and CDR2: SGHDT and YYEEEE. CDR3 sequence (DNA): TGTGCCAGCAGCTTGGGTGGACTAGCGGGAACCTCCTACAATGAGCAGTTCTTC. Its protein is CASSLGGLAGTSYNEQFF.

This clonotype was seen only a few times. This chain connects TRBV20-1 to TRBJ2-1; possibly TRBD1 for D (5 bases). Germline CDR1 DFQATT, CDR2 SNEGSKA (reference sequence). The CDR3 totals 12 residues. The V and J ends lost 5 bases and 5 bases respectively, with 10 bases between them. CDR3: CSAGATHNEQFF. The CDR3 DNA is TGCAGTGCTGGGGCTACCCACAATGAGCAGTTCTTC.

The sample holds a few counts of this clonotype. This sequence joins TRBV11-1 and TRBJ2-1; 15 bases line up with TRBD2. The CDR3 runs 15 residues. J gave up 9 bases and V 3 bases, and 3 bases lay outside the gene matches. Germline V gene lookup returns CDR1 SGHAT and CDR2 FQDESV (reference sequence). CDR3 sequence: CASSLGLAGGSEQFF. The CDR3 DNA reads TGTGCCAGCAGCTTGGGACTAGCGGGAGGTAGTGAGCAGTTCTTC.

Only a few counts were recorded for this clonotype. The V call is TRBV6-2 or TRBV6-3, the J call TRBJ2-1; 11 bases match TRBD2. The CDR3 runs 16 residues. Per germline, CDR1 MNHEY and CDR2 SVGEGT. V lost 3 bases to trimming and J lost 8 bases; unmatched junction nucleotides: 9. The CDR3 nucleotides are TGTGCCAGCAGTTATTGGACTAGCGGGTATTCGGATGAGCAGTTCTTC. Amino acids: CASSYWTSGYSDEQFF.

Many counts were recorded for this clonotype. V is TRBV3-1 and J is TRBJ2-1, with D uncertain. Trimming took 5 bases from V and 6 from J, leaving 8 bases between them. The V gene's germline CDR1 is LGHDT and CDR2 YNNKEL (reference sequence). CDR3 size: 12 residues. As DNA, the CDR3 is TGTGCCAGCAGCTCCGGGTCCAATGAGCAGTTCTTC. Its protein is CASSSGSNEQFF.

This clonotype was detected only a few times. V is TRBV6-1 and J is TRBJ2-4; possibly TRBD1 or TRBD2 for D (6 bases each). Trimming removed 6 bases from V and 0 bases from J, with 18 bases in between. CDR3 size: 17 residues. Germline V gene sequence: CDR1 MNHNS, CDR2 SASEGT. CDR3 sequence (DNA): TGTGCCAGCAGAGGGGTGTACAGGGAGGAAGCCAAAAACATTCAGTACTTC. It specifies CASRGVYREEAKNIQYF.

This clonotype has only a few counts. This chain joins TRBV7-6 and TRBJ2-3; the match to TRBD2 covers 10 bases. Germline V gives CDR1 SGHVS, CDR2 FNYEAQ. CDR3 length: 18 amino acids. V was clipped by 5 bases and J by 2 bases; unmatched bases: 13. The CDR3, as DNA: TGTGCCAGCAGCCGCGGGGCTAGCGGGAGAGGGGACACAGATACGCAGTATTTT. Amino acid sequence: CASSRGASGRGDTDTQYF.